Sequencing of this TCR beta chain was carried out in a study of cytomegalovirus exposure and HLA in healthy donors (dated 2017 in TCRdb). At the level of the whole study: An earlier analysis of several hundred of the donors reported 250 to 300 Gb of sequence data and some 120 million unique TCR beta sequences from 150 million to 200 million T cells. Class I and class II HLA loci were covered by the typing at four-digit resolution. A later genetic analysis used genome-wide SNP genotypes for about 60% of the roughly 700 donors, treating that subset as a discovery cohort. High-throughput TCR immunosequencing, statistical association of individual TCRs with disease status, and machine learning were combined to predict cytomegalovirus infection status. Approximately 300 gigabases of sequencing data and around 80 million unique TCR sequences made up an early release that covered approximately 700 HLA-typed donors. Donor age, sex, ethnicity and CMV serostatus were compiled together with the repertoire data. Besides the first cohort of around 670 subjects, a separate validation cohort made up of 120 or so different subjects was used. The number of donors typed differed by locus, with 629-630 for A, B, C, DRB1 and DQB1, over 500 for DQA1, approximately 570 for DPA1, and some 440 for DPB1. Among the roughly 390 genotyped donors, approximately 77% belonged to the genetic ancestry cluster associated with self-reported Caucasian donors. Rather than drawing on any new phenotypic data, the later analysis identified candidate immune exposures from TCR beta sequences and the way those sequences occurred across donors. Every discovery cohort repertoire had been produced on one sequencing platform. A later analysis re-analyzed previously published TCR beta repertoires from 500 to 700 donors and added high-resolution HLA genotyping to study TCR occurrence patterns. The T cell repertoires of several hundred subjects were profiled by immunosequencing and related to cytomegalovirus serostatus. Across around 400 genotyped donors of the cohort, an average of roughly 250,000 unique TCR beta nucleotide sequences per donor were sequenced, and around 19% of those sequences were non-productive. The study aimed to test whether signatures of past pathogen exposure could be identified by cataloging public T cell receptors. Roughly five DR-DQ haplotypes were handled as single units for association and clustering, since linkage in the cohort was strong. To decide whether each TCR beta V gene segment behaved as functional or pseudogenic, an earlier analysis of some 540 of the donors relied on high-throughput TCR beta sequencing. The investigation overall reported the following: It was suggested by the authors that the approach could potentially be generalized to other disease states and immunological phenotypes. While some public TCRs were present in many individuals, most TCR sequences turned up only very rarely across donors. Linkage disequilibrium might explain the correlated functional status among segregating V segments, but an unknown experimental factor could not be ruled out. CMV serostatus was the only immune exposure information available for the cohort. A further reported finding was that TCR beta sequences accurately predicted the HLA-A and HLA-B alleles for most subjects in the first cohort. Most CMV-associated TCR beta chains appeared to be HLA-restricted in a later analysis, and the HLA associations seemed to be driven largely by CMV exposure. The presence/absence analyses assumed that sequencing depth was roughly uniform across donors, and that assumption may not be true. The study listed approximately 160 TCR beta chains as associated with cytomegalovirus. Because counts were too low, roughly 16 rarely observed V segments, including chromosome 9 orphons, were left out of the earlier analysis of some 640 of the donors. Three of the identified cytomegalovirus-associated TCR beta chains were confirmed in vitro to be specific for cytomegalovirus antigens. A cluster of highly shared sequence variants was judged likely to be a technical artifact of the sequencing pipeline. When HLA alleles, especially DR and DQ, strongly co-occurred, TCR associations were difficult to assign to individual alleles. Compared with equally common non-associated chains, HLA-associated TCR beta chains in a later analysis were more clonally expanded and had lower generation probabilities. In an earlier analysis of around 600 of the donors, most TCR beta V segments were observed in productive rearrangements about 87% or about 30% of the time, broadly matching IMGT annotations. In a later analysis, 16,951 TCR beta sequences were associated with specific HLA alleles at a false discovery rate of 0.05. V-gene and J-gene trimming of TCR beta chains was associated with a missense DCLRE1C variant in a later genetic analysis, and the association was replicated in an independent cohort. Because HLA typing was unavailable for some donors at each locus, only the typed subset was used in association tests. The classifier was reported to diagnose cytomegalovirus status with high specificity and sensitivity in both the original cohort and the validation cohort. In a later genetic analysis, fewer N-insertions in productive TCRs were reported among donors in an Asian-associated ancestry cluster than the approximately 670-donor mean. Several of the top co-occurrence clusters appeared to be linked to parvovirus B19, influenza, CMV and Epstein-Barr virus, according to a later analysis. According to a later analysis, TCR association rates differed among HLA loci, with DRB1 alleles showing the most associated TCRs and HLA-C alleles showing the fewest. Because the 87-base-pair reads could not distinguish some IMGT-functional V segments, including TRBV6-2 and TRBV6-3, those segments were excluded. This cohort had only TCR beta chains sequenced, and the lack of alpha or paired-chain data limited which features could be detected.

A note on this clone: What antigen it recognizes has not been identified. Base qualities are missing; no much larger clone stands one base away.

The library came from the immunoSEQ multiplex PCR assay. The multiplex PCR relied on a mix of 60 forward primers for TCR Vbeta segments and 13 reverse primers for TCR Jbeta segments. A multiplex PCR assay on genomic DNA amplified the CDR3 region of rearranged TCR beta genes. The amplified TCR beta libraries were sequenced on the Illumina HiSeq System as 87-base-pair reads. The paper's processing steps were these. In a later analysis, about 80 million unique TCR beta chains were counted across the 666 repertoires, and roughly 11 million of these chains were shared by at least two donors. A nearest-neighbor algorithm error-corrected the raw reads and collapsed the reads into unique sequences, merging closely related sequences to remove PCR and sequencing errors. CDR3 sequences were aligned to IMGT reference sequences to assign V, D and J gene segments. For a sequence to be retained, a match of at least six nucleotides was required to both a V gene segment and a J gene segment. A rearrangement was called productive if the CDR3 had no stop codons and remained in frame with V and J, and every other rearrangement was called non-productive. CDR3 was defined according to IMGT convention as the region running from the second conserved V-encoded cysteine to the conserved J-encoded phenylalanine. The earlier analysis of some 540 of the donors excluded any sequence lacking an unambiguous match to a single V gene segment. In an earlier analysis of 587 of the donors, V segments were called functional above 56.7% productive rearrangements and were called segregating when the between-donor standard deviation exceeded 5%. To diagnose cytomegalovirus status from the catalog of TCR beta chain sequences, a statistical classification framework was built. V and J gene assignment, in a later analysis, came from comparing TCR nucleotide sequences with IMGT/GENE-DB human TR gene sequences. Using the TCRdist pipeline, a later analysis assigned CDR3 sequences along with most-parsimonious VDJ recombination scenarios. In a later analysis, every TCR beta chain was defined by the combination of its CDR3 amino acid sequence and its V-gene family, and reads without a unique V-gene family were dropped. As a way to deal with suspected cross-contamination and a sequencing artifact, a later analysis dropped 450 to 600 nucleotide sequences that were highly shared and had low generation probability. A later analysis calculated a clonal expansion index for each public chain from normalized within-repertoire ranks of inferred template counts. In a later analysis, generation probabilities were computed with a VDJ recombination model fitted to out-of-frame rearrangements, and the resulting probabilities were checked against IGoR. In a later analysis, hypergeometric tests were used to score TCR-TCR, TCR-HLA and TCR-CMV co-occurrence, with a repertoire-size bias correction applied to TCR pairs. A later analysis estimated false discovery rates by permuting HLA or CMV assignments 20 times. A later analysis grouped co-occurring TCRs with DBSCAN, adding TCRdist sequence similarity when clustering within HLA-allele-positive subsets. Repertoires with fewer than 30,000 or more than 120,000 public chains, plus five repertoires with anomalous nucleotide sharing, were excluded from co-occurrence clustering. TCRdb stores this immuneACCESS table with in-frame sequences only. Part of the clones is absent; in the studies checked, under half of the shortfall reflects unresolved V genes, and no reason is known for the rest. The DNA was the basis for D and trimming; V, J and clone size are from that table. This sample gives 120,000 to 150,000 clones in total; 80% of them show up just once. The ten biggest clones cover nearly 7% of the sample.

The cohort comprised 670 or so healthy bone marrow donors. At the time of sampling, all cohort members were nominally healthy, though unrecorded immune exposures were likely present. The donor was CMV seropositive and belonged to the group of 250 to 300 seropositive cohort members. A peripheral blood sample was collected from each donor, and TCR beta sequencing was performed on peripheral blood mononuclear cells. Genomic DNA extraction from the blood cell samples was performed with the Qiagen DNeasy Blood Extraction Kit. For CDR1 and CDR2, the germline V gene lists LGHNA and YSLEER. A distance of 7 bases separates the germline ends of V and J, which lose 1 base and 3 bases respectively. Its CDR3 holds 13 amino acids, cysteine through phenylalanine. Only the CDR3 portion is preserved as DNA: 39 bases, with reading frame beginning at the first base.

This TCR was recovered from a man in his forties or fifties in good health and CMV-seropositive. The chain joins TRBV4-3 to TRBJ2-7; confidence is insufficient to name the D gene. The sample consisted of PBMCs. The CDR3 reads CASSQVPSYEQYF. The nucleotide sequence is given as TGCGCCAGCAGCCAAGTCCCCAGCTACGAGCAGTACTTC.